The next 8 T cell receptor beta chains were all read from a single sample in a study of T-cell reconstitution after alpha-beta-depleted transplantation in children. The TCRbeta library incorporated unique molecular identifiers. Via MiXCR, TCRdb re-called the PCR reads, giving one row per CDR3 protein. The profile shows 200,000 to 250,000 distinct CDR3 sequences, about 26% of them singletons. Sequencing was performed on PBMCs, taken before TCRalphabeta/CD19-depleted stem cell transplant. These receptors originate from a girl aged 2-10 years with Fanconi anemia, due to receive a stem cell transplant.

The gene calls are TRBV20-1 and TRBJ2-5; weak D call: TRBD2 (6 bases). CDR3 length: 13 amino acids. The V gene lost 4 bases and the J gene lost 2 bases, with 11 bases spanning the gap. From germline, CDR1 is DFQATT and CDR2 SNEGSKA (reference sequence). Written as DNA, the CDR3 is TGCAGTGCTACTAGCGAGCTACAAGAGACCCAGTACTTC. As protein: CSATSELQETQYF.

This clonotype was detected ten times or more. The gene calls are TRBV20-1 and TRBJ2-2, with 8 nucleotides matching TRBD1. The V and J ends lost 0 bases and 0 bases, in that order; junction bases with no gene match: 3. This CDR3 is built from 16 residues. Germline values: CDR1 DFQATT, CDR2 SNEGSKA (reference sequence). This chain's CDR3 is CSARDWTGTNTGELFF. In DNA form, the CDR3 reads TGCAGTGCTAGAGATTGGACAGGGACGAACACCGGGGAGCTGTTTTTT.

This clonotype appeared a few times. The rearrangement uses TRBV25-1 and TRBJ2-7; 8 bases agree with TRBD1. The length of the CDR3 is 14 residues. Germline CDR1 reads MGHDK; CDR2 reads SYGVNS. Unmatched junction bases numbered 6, after V lost 6 bases and J lost 2 bases. CDR3 region: CASSRQGNTYEQYF. The DNA for the CDR3 is TGTGCCAGCAGCCGACAGGGGAACACCTACGAGCAGTACTTC.

At least ten counts were recorded for this clonotype. J is TRBJ2-3 and V is TRBV5-1, with TRBD2 matching over 8 bases. This CDR3 region has 15 residues. CDR1 and CDR2 from the germline V gene are SGHRS and YFSETQ. Trimming cost V 1 base and J 4 bases; bases outside gene matches: 5. The CDR3 here is CASSLSGGLSDTQYF. For the CDR3, the DNA is TGCGCCAGCAGCTTGTCGGGAGGGTTGTCAGATACGCAGTATTTT.

This chain links TRBV7-2 with TRBJ2-7, with 7 bases identical to TRBD1. The V segment lost 3 bases and the J segment 6 bases; nucleotides outside the gene matches: 2. The CDR3 is 12 residues long. Germline loops: CDR1 SGHTA, CDR2 FQGNSA. The CDR3: CASSLTGSEQYF. The CDR3, as DNA: TGTGCCAGCAGCTTGACAGGGAGCGAGCAGTACTTC.

The chain joins TRBV6-1 to TRBJ2-7; D remains ambiguous. Germline-derived CDR1 and CDR2 are MNHNS and SASEGT. Trimming cost V 6 bases and J 3 bases, with 15 bases left between them. The CDR3 extends over 14 amino acids. This chain's CDR3 is CASSSVMLVYEQYF. The DNA of the CDR3 is TGTGCCAGCAGCTCGGTTATGCTAGTCTACGAGCAGTACTTC.

The table lists this clonotype with many counts. The chain is built from TRBV12-3 or TRBV12-4 and TRBJ2-1; D gene uncertain. The CDR3 sequence is 15 residues long. With 0 bases removed from V and 5 bases from J, the gap between germline ends came to 11 bases. The CDR3 coding sequence is TGTGCCAGCAGTTTAGCGTCGGATAGAGACAATGAGCAGTTCTTC. Translated: CASSLASDRDNEQFF.

The chain employs TRBV10-3 and TRBJ2-7; 10 positions match TRBD1. From germline, CDR1 is ENHRY and CDR2 SYGVKD. The CDR3 extends over 13 amino acids. The V and J ends lost 3 bases and 5 bases, in that order; junction bases with no gene match: 1. The CDR3 nucleotides read TGTGCCATCAGTGATGGGACAGGGGACGAGCAGTACTTC. It translates to CAISDGTGDEQYF.